This TCR beta chain came from a study of cytomegalovirus exposure and HLA in healthy donors. 13 Jbeta primers and 60 Vbeta primers were used for the PCR. Profiled with immunoSEQ multiplex PCR; TCRdb holds only in-frame clones, not every one. The sample holds some 120,000 clones. The sequencing input was PBMCs. The TCR originated in a woman in her sixties or seventies in good health and CMV-seronegative.

CDR3 amino acids: CASSLAGRGSNEKLFF. The CDR3 bases are TGTGCCAGCAGTTTAGCGGGGAGGGGTTCGAATGAAAAACTGTTTTTT. This chain connects TRBV28 to TRBJ1-4; D possibly corresponds to TRBD1 (5 bases). The germline V gene encodes CDR1 MDHEN and CDR2 SYDVKM. The CDR3 totals 16 residues. The germline V and J ends were trimmed by 2 bases and 5 bases, with 15 bases remaining between them. Filled out from reference TRBV28 and TRBJ1-4, the complete variable domain reads DVKVTQSSRYLVKRTGEKVFLECVQDMDHENMFWYRQDPGLGLRLIYFSYDVKMKEKGDIPEGYSVSREKKERFSLILESASTNQTSMYLCASSLAGRGSNEKLFFGSGTQLSVL.